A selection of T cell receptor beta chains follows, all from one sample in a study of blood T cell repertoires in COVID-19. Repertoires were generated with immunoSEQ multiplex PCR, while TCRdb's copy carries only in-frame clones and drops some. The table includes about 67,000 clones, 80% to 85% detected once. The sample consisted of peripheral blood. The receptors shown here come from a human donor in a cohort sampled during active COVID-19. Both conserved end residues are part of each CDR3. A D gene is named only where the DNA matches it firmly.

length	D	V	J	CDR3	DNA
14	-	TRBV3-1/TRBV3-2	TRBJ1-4	CASSRGWGNEKLFF	TGTGCCAGCAGCCGAGGGTGGGGTAATGAAAAACTGTTTTTT
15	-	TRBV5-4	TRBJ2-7	CASSLVRGNSYEQYF	TGTGCCAGCAGCTTGGTCAGGGGAAACTCCTACGAGCAGTACTTC
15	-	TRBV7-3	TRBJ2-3	CASSSEGIATDTQYF	TGTGCCAGCAGCTCCGAGGGTATAGCGACAGATACGCAGTATTTT
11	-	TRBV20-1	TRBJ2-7	CSARNSYEQYF	TGCAGTGCTAGAAACAGCTACGAGCAGTACTTC
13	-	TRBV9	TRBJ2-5	CASSVNVKETQYF	TGTGCCAGCAGCGTAAATGTCAAAGAGACCCAGTACTTC
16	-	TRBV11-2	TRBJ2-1	CASSLLLPGRGDEQFF	TGTGCCAGCAGCTTACTACTTCCTGGAAGGGGCGATGAGCAGTTCTTC
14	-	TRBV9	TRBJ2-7	CASSVDLGRYEQYF	TGTGCCAGCAGCGTAGATCTAGGGAGATACGAGCAGTACTTC
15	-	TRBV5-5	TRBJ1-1	CASSLEPEVSTEAFF	TGTGCCAGCAGCTTGGAACCGGAGGTGAGCACTGAAGCTTTCTTT
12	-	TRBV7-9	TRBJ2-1	CASSLIGNGQFF	TGTGCCAGCAGCTTAATCGGGAACGGGCAGTTCTTC
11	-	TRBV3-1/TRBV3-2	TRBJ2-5	CASSPGWAQYF	TGTGCCAGCAGCCCGGGGTGGGCCCAGTACTTC
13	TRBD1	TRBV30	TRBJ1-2	CAWSVRQGYGYTF	TGTGCCTGGAGTGTAAGACAGGGGTACGGCTACACCTTC
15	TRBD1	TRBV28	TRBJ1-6	CASRPRDSYNSPLHF	TGTGCCAGCAGACCAAGGGACAGCTATAATTCACCCCTCCACTTT
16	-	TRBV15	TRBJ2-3	CATSREGRGSTDTQYF	TGTGCCACCAGCAGAGAGGGAAGGGGGAGCACAGATACGCAGTATTTT
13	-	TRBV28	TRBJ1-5	CASKSSGNQPQHF	TGTGCCAGCAAGTCCAGTGGCAATCAGCCCCAGCATTTT